This TCR beta chain was sequenced in a study of OX40 agonist ivuxolimab in advanced cancers. TCRdb's table, derived via immunoSEQ multiplex PCR, lists solely in-frame clones and lacks some. This sample yields some 70,000 clones, of which around 90% are seen a single time; around 0.31% belongs to the top ten. The V gene's germline CDR1 is SGHAT and CDR2 FQNNGV. CDR3 length: 16 amino acids. The ends lost 5 bases at V and 1 base at J; junction bases unmatched: 9. V is TRBV11-2 and J is TRBJ2-3, with 7 bases aligning to TRBD1. The specimen was CD4+ or CD8+ T cells sorted from blood, collected in a trial of the OX40 agonist ivuxolimab. The clonotype was recovered from an adult with an advanced solid tumor such as melanoma, head and neck, liver or kidney cancer. CDR3 in DNA: TGTGCCAGCAGCCGACGAGCAGACAGGGGCACAGATACGCAGTATTTT. Translated, it gives CASSRRADRGTDTQYF.